The T cell receptor beta chain under discussion was sequenced for a study of blood T cell repertoires in COVID-19. Study-level background: The United States, Italy and Spain were the sources of the acute and convalescent COVID-19 samples.

The CDR3 has 16 residues. Between the trimmed V and J ends, which lost 2 bases and 3 bases, there was a span of 17 bases. Germline V lookup: CDR1 SGHDT, CDR2 YYEEEE. Authors' processing steps: Nucleated cell counts were estimated from reference gene primer amplification. Libraries were prepared by immunoSEQ multiplex PCR; TCRdb keeps only in-frame clonotypes and omits some of them. V and J calls and clone size are given by that table; D and trimming were obtained from the DNA. The sample shows about 79,000 clones, around 89% of them seen only once. J is TRBJ1-2 and V is TRBV5-6; TRBD1 might be the D (6 bases). Sequencing was done on a sample of peripheral blood. The receptor comes from a man between 65 and 80 years old with active or convalescent COVID-19. CDR3 nucleotide sequence: TGTGCCAGCAGCTTAACGTTGCAGACAGGAGACTATGGCTACACCTTC. Translating gives CASSLTLQTGDYGYTF. The whole variable domain, filled in from reference TRBV5-6 and TRBJ1-2, reads DAGVTQSPTHLIKTRGQQVTLRCSPKSGHDTVSWYQQALGQGPQFIFQYYEEEERQRGNFPDRFSGHQFPNYSSELNVNALLLGDSALYLCASSLTLQTGDYGYTFGSGTRLTVV.